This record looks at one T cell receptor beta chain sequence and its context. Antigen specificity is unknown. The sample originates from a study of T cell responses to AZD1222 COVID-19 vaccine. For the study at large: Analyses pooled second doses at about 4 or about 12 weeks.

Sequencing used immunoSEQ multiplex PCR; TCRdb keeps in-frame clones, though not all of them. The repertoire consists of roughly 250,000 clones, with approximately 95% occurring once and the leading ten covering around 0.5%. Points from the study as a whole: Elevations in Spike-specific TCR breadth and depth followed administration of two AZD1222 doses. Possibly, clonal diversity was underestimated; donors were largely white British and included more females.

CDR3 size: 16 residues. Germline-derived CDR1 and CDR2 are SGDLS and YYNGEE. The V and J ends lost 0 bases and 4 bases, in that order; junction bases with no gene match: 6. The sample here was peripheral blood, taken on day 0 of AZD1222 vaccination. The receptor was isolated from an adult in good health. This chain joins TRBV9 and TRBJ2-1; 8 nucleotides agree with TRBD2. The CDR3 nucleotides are TGTGCCAGCAGCGTAGGGAGCGGGAGTATATACAATGAGCAGTTCTTC. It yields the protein CASSVGSGSIYNEQFF. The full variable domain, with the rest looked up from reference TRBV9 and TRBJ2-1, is DSGVTQTPKHLITATGQRVTLRCSPRSGDLSVYWYQQSLDQGLQFLIQYYNGEERAKGNILERFSAQQFPDLHSELNLSSLELGDSALYFCASSVGSGSIYNEQFFGPGTRLTVL.